This paragraph reports one T cell receptor (beta chain). Methods used by the authors: Reference gene primer amplification gave estimated nucleated cell counts. Repertoires were generated with immunoSEQ multiplex PCR, while TCRdb's copy carries only in-frame clones and drops some. V, J and clone size derive from that table, while D and trimming were established from the DNA sequence. The data hold around 98,000 clones, with 82% observed a single time. This entry belongs to a study of blood T cell repertoires in COVID-19. Study as a whole: Acute and convalescent COVID-19 specimens originated in the United States, Italy and Spain.

This CDR3 is 15 amino acids long. Germline loops: CDR1 SGHRS, CDR2 YFSETQ. V dropped 0 bases and J dropped 8; count of bases not matched to a gene: 5. The rearrangement links TRBV5-1 to TRBJ2-6, with 7 bases fitting TRBD1. What was sequenced was peripheral blood. The clonotype originates from a man between 65 and 80 years old with active or convalescent COVID-19. The CDR3 sequence: CASSLGQGSSNVLTF. The CDR3 region has the DNA TGCGCCAGCAGCTTGGGACAGGGTTCGTCCAACGTCCTGACTTTC.